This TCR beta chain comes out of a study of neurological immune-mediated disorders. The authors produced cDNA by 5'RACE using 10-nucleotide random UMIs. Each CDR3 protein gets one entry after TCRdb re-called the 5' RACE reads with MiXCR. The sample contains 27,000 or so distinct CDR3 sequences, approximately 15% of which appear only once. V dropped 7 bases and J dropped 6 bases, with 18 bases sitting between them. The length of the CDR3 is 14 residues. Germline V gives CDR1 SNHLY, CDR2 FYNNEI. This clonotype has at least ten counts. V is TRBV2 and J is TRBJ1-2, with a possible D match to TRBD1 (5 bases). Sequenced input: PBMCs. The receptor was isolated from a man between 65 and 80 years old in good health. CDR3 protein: CASMAGRGTNGYTF. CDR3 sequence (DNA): TGTGCCAGCATGGCAGGGAGGGGCACTAATGGCTACACCTTC.